This record looks at one T cell receptor beta chain sequence and its context. Its specificity is unknown. The entry originates in a study of brain metastases from non-small cell lung cancer. The V gene lost 5 bases and the J gene lost 3 bases, with 17 bases spanning the gap. Germline V gene sequence: CDR1 SSHAT, CDR2 FNYEAQ (reference sequence). The CDR3 is made up of 15 amino acids. The study, taken as a whole, reports: Expanded T-cell clones appeared in 50% to 80% of brain metastases over primaries. Fewer infiltrating T cells were found in brain metastases than primaries.

Using immunoSEQ multiplex PCR, the repertoire was profiled, and TCRdb retains in-frame clones only, with some absent. In the table there are about 970 clones, around nine tenths of which are singletons. The sample comprised primary lung tumor tissue. The V call is TRBV7-7, the J call TRBJ2-7, with a possible D match to TRBD1 (6 bases). The source of this sequence is a donor at least 40 years old with non-small cell lung cancer. The chain's CDR3 is CASSPQTGKNYEQYF. In DNA, the CDR3 is TGTGCCAGCAGCCCACAGACAGGAAAGAACTACGAGCAGTACTTC.